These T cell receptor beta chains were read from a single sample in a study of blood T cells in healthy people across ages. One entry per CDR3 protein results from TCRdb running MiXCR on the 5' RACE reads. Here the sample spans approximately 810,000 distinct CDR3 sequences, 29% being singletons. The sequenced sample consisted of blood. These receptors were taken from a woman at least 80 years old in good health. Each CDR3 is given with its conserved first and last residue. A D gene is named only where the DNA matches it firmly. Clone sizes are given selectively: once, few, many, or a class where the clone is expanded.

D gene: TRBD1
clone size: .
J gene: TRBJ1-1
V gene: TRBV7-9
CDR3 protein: CASSVGLTGTGVGDTEAFF
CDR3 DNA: TGTGCCAGCAGCGTAGGTCTTACCGGGACAGGGGTTGGAGACACTGAAGCTTTCTTT

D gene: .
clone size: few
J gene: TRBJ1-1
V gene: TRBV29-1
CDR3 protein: CSVRGRTEAFF
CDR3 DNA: TGCAGCGTACGAGGTCGGACTGAAGCTTTCTTT

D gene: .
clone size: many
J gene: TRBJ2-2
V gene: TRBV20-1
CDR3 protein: CSARVGLNTGELFF
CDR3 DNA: TGCAGTGCTAGAGTAGGCCTGAACACCGGGGAGCTGTTTTTT

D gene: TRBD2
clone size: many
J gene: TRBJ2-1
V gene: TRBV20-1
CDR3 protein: CSASSSGGRNNEQFF
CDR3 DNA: TGCAGTGCTAGTTCTAGCGGGGGGCGAAACAATGAGCAGTTCTTC

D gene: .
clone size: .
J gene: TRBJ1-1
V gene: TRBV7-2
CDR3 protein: CASSFRRTGGQMNTEAFF
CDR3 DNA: TGTGCCAGCAGCTTCCGACGGACCGGAGGGCAGATGAACACTGAAGCTTTCTTT

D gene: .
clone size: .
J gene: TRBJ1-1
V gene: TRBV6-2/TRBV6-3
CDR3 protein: CASSYSRLSEAFF
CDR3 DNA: TGTGCCAGCAGTTACTCACGGTTGTCAGAAGCTTTCTTT

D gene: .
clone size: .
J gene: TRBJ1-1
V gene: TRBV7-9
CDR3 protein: CACSQGGYTEAFF
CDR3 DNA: TGTGCCTGCAGCCAGGGTGGATACACTGAAGCTTTCTTT

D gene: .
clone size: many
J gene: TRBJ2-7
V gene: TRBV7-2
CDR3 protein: CASTLGRGAYEQYF
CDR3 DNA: TGTGCCAGCACTCTCGGGCGGGGAGCCTACGAGCAGTACTTC

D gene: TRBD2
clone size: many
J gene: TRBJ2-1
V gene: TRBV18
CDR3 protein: CASSRGGGHDEQFF
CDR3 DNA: TGTGCCAGCTCTCGCGGGGGGGGCCACGATGAGCAGTTCTTC

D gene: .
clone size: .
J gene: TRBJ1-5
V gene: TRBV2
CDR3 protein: CASSEVSGGQPQHF
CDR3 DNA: TGTGCCAGCAGTGAAGTTTCGGGTGGACAGCCCCAGCATTTT

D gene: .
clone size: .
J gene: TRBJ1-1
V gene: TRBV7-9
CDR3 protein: CASSPGKRNTDAFF
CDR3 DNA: TGTGCCAGCAGCCCCGGCAAGAGGAACACTGACGCTTTCTTT

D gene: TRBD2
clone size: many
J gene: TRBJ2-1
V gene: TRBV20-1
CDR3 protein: CSARPFRGVDNEQFF
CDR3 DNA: TGCAGTGCTAGACCGTTCCGGGGGGTTGACAATGAGCAGTTCTTC

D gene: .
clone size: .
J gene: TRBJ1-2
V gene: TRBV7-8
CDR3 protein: CASSWGVGAEDGYTF
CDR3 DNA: TGTGCCAGCAGCTGGGGAGTGGGGGCGGAGGATGGCTACACCTTC

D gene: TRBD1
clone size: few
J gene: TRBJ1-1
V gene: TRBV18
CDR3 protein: CASSPQTGETEAFF
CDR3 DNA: TGTGCCAGCTCACCCCAGACAGGGGAAACTGAAGCTTTCTTT

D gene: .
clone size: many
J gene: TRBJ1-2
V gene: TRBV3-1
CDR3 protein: CASSQLDNYGYTF
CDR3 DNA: TGTGCCAGCAGCCAACTGGATAACTATGGCTACACCTTC

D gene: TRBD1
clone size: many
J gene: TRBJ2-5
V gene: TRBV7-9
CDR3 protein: CASRFGTGGLETQYF
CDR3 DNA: TGTGCCAGCCGCTTCGGGACAGGGGGCTTAGAGACCCAGTACTTC

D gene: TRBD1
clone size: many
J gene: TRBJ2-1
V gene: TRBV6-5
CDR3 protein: CASSYRQGTGEQFF
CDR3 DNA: TGTGCCAGCAGTTACCGACAGGGAACCGGTGAGCAGTTCTTC

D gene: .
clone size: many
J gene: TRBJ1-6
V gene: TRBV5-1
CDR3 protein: CASSTTDSPLHF
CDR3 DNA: TGCGCCAGCAGCACCACAGATTCACCCCTCCACTTT

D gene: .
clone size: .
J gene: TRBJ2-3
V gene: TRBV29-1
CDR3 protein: CSVGLTDTQYF
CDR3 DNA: TGCAGCGTTGGTCTCACAGATACGCAGTATTTT

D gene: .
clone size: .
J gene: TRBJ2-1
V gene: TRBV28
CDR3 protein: CASSLRAGLYEQFF
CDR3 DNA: TGTGCCAGCAGTTTAAGGGCGGGGTTGTACGAGCAGTTCTTC

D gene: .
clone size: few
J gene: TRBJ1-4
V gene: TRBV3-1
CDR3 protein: CASSRKRGISNEKLFF
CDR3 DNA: TGTGCCAGCAGCCGGAAGCGGGGGATCTCTAATGAAAAACTGTTTTTT

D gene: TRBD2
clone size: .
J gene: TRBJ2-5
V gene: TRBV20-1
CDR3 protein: CSATDVTSGLQETQYF
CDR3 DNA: TGCAGTGCTACGGATGTAACTAGCGGACTACAAGAGACCCAGTACTTC

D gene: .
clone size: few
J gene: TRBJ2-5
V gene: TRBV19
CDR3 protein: CASSIRFALRGFQETQYF
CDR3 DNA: TGTGCCAGTAGTATCCGCTTCGCCCTTAGAGGTTTCCAAGAGACCCAGTACTTC

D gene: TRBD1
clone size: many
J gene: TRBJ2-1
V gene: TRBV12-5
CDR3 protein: CASALTGGRWNEQFF
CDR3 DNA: TGTGCTAGTGCCCTAACAGGGGGCAGGTGGAATGAGCAGTTCTTC

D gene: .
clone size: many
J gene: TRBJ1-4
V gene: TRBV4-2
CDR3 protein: CASSQDLGTREKLFF
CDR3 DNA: TGTGCCAGCAGCCAAGATCTGGGGACAAGAGAAAAACTGTTTTTT

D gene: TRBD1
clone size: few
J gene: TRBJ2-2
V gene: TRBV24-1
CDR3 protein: CATENRGRTGELFF
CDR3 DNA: TGTGCCACCGAAAACAGGGGGCGTACCGGGGAGCTGTTTTTT

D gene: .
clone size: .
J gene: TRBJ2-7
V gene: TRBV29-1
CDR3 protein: CSVGGTGRGIQSSYEQYF
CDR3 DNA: TGCAGCGTGGGGGGGACAGGCAGGGGTATCCAGAGCTCCTACGAGCAGTACTTC

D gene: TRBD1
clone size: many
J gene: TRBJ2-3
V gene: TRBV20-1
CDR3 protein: CSALQGARGTQYF
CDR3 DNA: TGCAGTGCTTTGCAGGGGGCGCGGGGTACGCAGTATTTT

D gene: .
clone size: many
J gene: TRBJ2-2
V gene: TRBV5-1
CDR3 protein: CASSFLEGTGELFF
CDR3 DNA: TGCGCCAGCAGCTTTCTCGAGGGCACCGGGGAGCTGTTTTTT

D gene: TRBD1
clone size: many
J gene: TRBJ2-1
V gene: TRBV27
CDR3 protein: CASSFMLGQGAYNEQFF
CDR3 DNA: TGTGCCAGCAGTTTTATGTTGGGACAGGGGGCTTACAATGAGCAGTTCTTC

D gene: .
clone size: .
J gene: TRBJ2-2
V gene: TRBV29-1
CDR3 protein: CSVDRTNTGELFF
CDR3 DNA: TGCAGCGTTGACAGAACGAACACCGGGGAGCTGTTTTTT

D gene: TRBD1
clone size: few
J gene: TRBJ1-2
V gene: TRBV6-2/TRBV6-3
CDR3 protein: CASNDRVGYGYTF
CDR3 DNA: TGTGCCAGCAACGACAGGGTTGGCTATGGCTACACCTTC

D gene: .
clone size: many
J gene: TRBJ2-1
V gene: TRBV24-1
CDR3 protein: CATSDNGQIISYNEQFF
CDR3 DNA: TGTGCCACCAGTGACAACGGACAAATAATCTCCTACAATGAGCAGTTCTTC

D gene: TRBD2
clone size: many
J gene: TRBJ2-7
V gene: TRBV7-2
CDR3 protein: CASSLDSRTSGASSYEQYF
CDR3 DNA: TGTGCCAGCAGCTTAGATTCTCGGACTAGCGGGGCCAGCTCCTACGAGCAGTACTTC

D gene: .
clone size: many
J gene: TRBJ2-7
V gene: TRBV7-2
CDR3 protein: CASSLTAYEQYF
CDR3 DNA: TGTGCCAGCAGCTTAACCGCCTACGAGCAGTACTTC

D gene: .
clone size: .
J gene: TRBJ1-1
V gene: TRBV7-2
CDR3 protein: CASRSGTGSPLNTEAFF
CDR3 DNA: TGTGCCAGCAGATCCGGAACAGGATCACCGTTGAACACTGAAGCTTTCTTT

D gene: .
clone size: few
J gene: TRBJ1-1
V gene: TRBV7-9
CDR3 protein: CARLGEGWTEAFF
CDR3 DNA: TGTGCCAGACTCGGAGAGGGATGGACTGAAGCTTTCTTT

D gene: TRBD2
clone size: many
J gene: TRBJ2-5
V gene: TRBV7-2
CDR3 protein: CASSLKGGSGETQYF
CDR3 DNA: TGTGCCAGCAGCTTAAAGGGAGGGAGTGGAGAGACCCAGTACTTC

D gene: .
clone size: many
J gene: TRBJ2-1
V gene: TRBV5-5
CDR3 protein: CASSLDGIYNEQFF
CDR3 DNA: TGTGCCAGCAGCTTGGACGGGATTTACAATGAGCAGTTCTTC

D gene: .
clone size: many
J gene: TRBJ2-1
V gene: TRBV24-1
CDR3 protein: CATSDLRHGGAYNEQFF
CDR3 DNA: TGTGCCACCAGTGATCTCAGGCATGGGGGTGCCTACAATGAGCAGTTCTTC

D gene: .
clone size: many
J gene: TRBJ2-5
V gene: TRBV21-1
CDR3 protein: CASILGGQQETQYF
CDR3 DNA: TGTGCCAGCATCCTGGGGGGACAGCAAGAGACCCAGTACTTC

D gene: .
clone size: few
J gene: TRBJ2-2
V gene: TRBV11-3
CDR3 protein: CASSSALYTGELFF
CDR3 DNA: TGTGCCAGCAGCTCGGCATTATACACCGGGGAGCTGTTTTTT

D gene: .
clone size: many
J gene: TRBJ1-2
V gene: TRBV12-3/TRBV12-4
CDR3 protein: CASRGGKGIYGYTF
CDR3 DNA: TGTGCCAGCAGGGGCGGCAAGGGGATCTATGGCTACACCTTC

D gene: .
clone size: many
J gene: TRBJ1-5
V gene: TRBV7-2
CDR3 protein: CASSRRINQPQHF
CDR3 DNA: TGTGCCAGCAGCCGCCGTATAAATCAGCCCCAGCATTTT

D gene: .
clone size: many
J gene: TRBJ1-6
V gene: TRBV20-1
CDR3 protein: CSAPSSSYNSPLHF
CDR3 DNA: TGCAGTGCTCCGTCTAGCTCCTATAATTCACCCCTCCACTTT

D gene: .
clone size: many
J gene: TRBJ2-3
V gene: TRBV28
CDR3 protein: CASSLNSVDTQYF
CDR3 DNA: TGTGCCAGCAGTTTAAACTCTGTGGATACGCAGTATTTT

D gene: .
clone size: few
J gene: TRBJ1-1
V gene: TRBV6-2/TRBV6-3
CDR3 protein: CASSYPPVGGTEAFF
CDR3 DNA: TGTGCCAGCAGTTACCCACCCGTAGGGGGGACTGAAGCTTTCTTT

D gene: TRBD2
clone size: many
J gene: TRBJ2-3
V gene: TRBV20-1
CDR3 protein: CSAFVTPGLAVPSTDTQYF
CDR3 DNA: TGCAGTGCTTTTGTCACCCCGGGACTAGCTGTTCCTAGCACAGATACGCAGTATTTT

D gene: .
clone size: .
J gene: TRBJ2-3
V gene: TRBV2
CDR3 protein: CASSERGEDTDTQYF
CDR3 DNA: TGTGCCAGCAGTGAGAGGGGTGAGGACACAGATACGCAGTATTTT

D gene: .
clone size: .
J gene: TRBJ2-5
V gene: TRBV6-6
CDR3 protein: CASNGWGYEQYF
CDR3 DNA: TGTGCCAGCAATGGGTGGGGGTATGAGCAGTACTTC